Listed below are T cell receptor beta chains from one sample, sequenced in a study of blood T cells in healthy people across ages. TCRdb fed the 5' RACE reads into MiXCR, producing one record per CDR3 protein. The table has approximately 1.5 million distinct CDR3 sequences, about 31% seen once. The sequenced sample consisted of blood. The source of these receptors is a woman in her 30s in good health. The CDR3 runs from the conserved cysteine through the conserved F or W. The order of the fields is J gene, V gene, clone size, CDR3 length, D gene, CDR3 protein, CDR3 DNA. A D gene is named only where the DNA matches it firmly. Size values are once, few and many counts, or a class for expanded clones, and some rows have none.

J: TRBJ2-3; V: TRBV12-3/TRBV12-4; size: few; length: 15; D: .; CDR3: CASSLQFRRTDTQYF; DNA: TGTGCCAGCAGTCTACAGTTCCGTCGGACAGATACGCAGTATTTT
J: TRBJ2-1; V: TRBV7-6; size: .; length: 19; D: .; CDR3: CASSLTTRSSGRGANEQFF; DNA: TGTGCCAGCAGCTTAACCACACGATCCTCGGGTCGGGGTGCCAATGAGCAGTTCTTC
J: TRBJ2-3; V: TRBV9; size: .; length: 14; D: TRBD1; CDR3: CASSVTGLGDTQYF; DNA: TGTGCCAGCAGCGTGACAGGGCTCGGGGATACGCAGTATTTT
J: TRBJ2-7; V: TRBV28; size: once; length: 19; D: TRBD2; CDR3: CASSPGLAGGPNWFYEQYF; DNA: TGTGCCAGCAGCCCGGGACTAGCGGGAGGGCCGAATTGGTTCTACGAGCAGTACTTC
J: TRBJ2-1; V: TRBV5-1; size: many; length: 16; D: .; CDR3: CASSLASGLGYNEQFF; DNA: TGCGCCAGCAGCTTGGCCTCGGGACTGGGCTACAATGAGCAGTTCTTC
J: TRBJ1-5; V: TRBV6-1; size: .; length: 16; D: .; CDR3: CASSATALWSNQPQHF; DNA: TGTGCCAGCAGTGCGACAGCCCTATGGAGCAATCAGCCCCAGCATTTT
J: TRBJ2-3; V: TRBV2; size: .; length: 16; D: TRBD2; CDR3: CASSVSLAGGTDTQYF; DNA: TGTGCCAGCAGTGTTAGCCTAGCGGGGGGCACAGATACGCAGTATTTT
J: TRBJ2-7; V: TRBV2; size: .; length: 13; D: .; CDR3: CASTGSRTGEQYF; DNA: TGTGCCAGCACGGGATCCCGGACGGGGGAGCAGTACTTC
J: TRBJ1-5; V: TRBV6-6; size: .; length: 16; D: TRBD1; CDR3: CASSYGTGQGEKPQHF; DNA: TGTGCCAGCAGTTACGGCACAGGACAGGGGGAGAAGCCCCAGCATTTT
J: TRBJ1-5; V: TRBV6-6; size: few; length: 16; D: TRBD1; CDR3: CASSYSTGGRNQPQHF; DNA: TGTGCCAGCAGTTACTCGACAGGGGGGCGCAATCAGCCCCAGCATTTT
J: TRBJ2-4; V: TRBV6-5; size: few; length: 19; D: TRBD1; CDR3: CASSLGRGQANLAKNIQYF; DNA: TGTGCCAGCAGTTTGGGCCGTGGACAGGCGAACTTAGCCAAAAACATTCAGTACTTC
J: TRBJ2-7; V: TRBV13; size: .; length: 15; D: .; CDR3: CASSLGRGKGYEQYF; DNA: TGTGCCAGCAGCTTAGGCAGGGGAAAGGGCTACGAGCAGTACTTC
J: TRBJ2-3; V: TRBV20-1; size: .; length: 12; D: TRBD2; CDR3: CSGLAGGDTQYF; DNA: TGCAGTGGGTTGGCGGGAGGAGATACGCAGTATTTT
J: TRBJ2-3; V: TRBV11-2; size: .; length: 15; D: .; CDR3: CASSSIAEDIDTQYF; DNA: TGTGCCAGCAGCTCCATTGCTGAGGACATAGATACGCAGTATTTT
J: TRBJ2-1; V: TRBV27; size: .; length: 18; D: TRBD2; CDR3: CASSLIAAAGGPYNEQFF; DNA: TGTGCCAGCAGTTTAATAGCGGCCGCGGGAGGGCCGTACAATGAGCAGTTCTTC
J: TRBJ2-5; V: TRBV5-1; size: few; length: 16; D: TRBD2; CDR3: CASSTLGLAGTETQYF; DNA: TGCGCCAGCAGCACCCTAGGACTAGCGGGGACAGAGACCCAGTACTTC
J: TRBJ2-1; V: TRBV4-1; size: .; length: 14; D: TRBD2; CDR3: CVSSHASGYNEQFF; DNA: TGCGTCAGCAGCCACGCTAGCGGTTACAATGAGCAGTTCTTC
J: TRBJ2-7; V: TRBV15; size: .; length: 15; D: .; CDR3: CATSPNARTTYGQYF; DNA: TGTGCCACCAGCCCTAACGCACGGACCACCTACGGGCAGTACTTC
J: TRBJ1-4; V: TRBV25-1; size: .; length: 14; D: TRBD1; CDR3: CASSDSGQVEKLFF; DNA: TGTGCCAGCAGTGATTCTGGACAGGTTGAAAAACTGTTTTTT